The rows below give T cell receptor beta chains drawn from one sample of a study of blood T cell repertoires in COVID-19. Sequencing was performed with immunoSEQ multiplex PCR; in TCRdb, only in-frame clones are kept and a portion is missing. The table lists about 210,000 clones, 82% of them singletons, with roughly 8% in the top ten. The sequencing sample was made of peripheral blood. The receptors were gathered from a woman aged 55-69 years with COVID-19, enrolled during active disease. The conserved cysteine and the conserved F or W are not part of the CDR3 here. Each record gives: V gene, J gene, D gene, CDR3 protein. A D gene is named only where the DNA matches it firmly.

V gene: TRBV6-5; J gene: TRBJ1-6; D gene: .; CDR3 protein: ASGAGTDNSPLH
V gene: TRBV5-1; J gene: TRBJ2-7; D gene: TRBD2; CDR3 protein: ASSRSGFDHEQY
V gene: TRBV6-5; J gene: TRBJ2-4; D gene: TRBD2; CDR3 protein: ASSYGVAGSIQY
V gene: TRBV11-2; J gene: TRBJ2-5; D gene: TRBD2; CDR3 protein: ASSLLRGAAETQY
V gene: TRBV13; J gene: TRBJ2-1; D gene: TRBD2; CDR3 protein: ASSYRGLAGHEQF
V gene: TRBV28; J gene: TRBJ1-5; D gene: .; CDR3 protein: ASSLVVAVSNQPQH
V gene: TRBV6-6; J gene: TRBJ1-2; D gene: TRBD1; CDR3 protein: ASSPGDRHYGYT
V gene: TRBV3-1/TRBV3-2; J gene: TRBJ1-1; D gene: .; CDR3 protein: ASSQAGGAQKAF
V gene: TRBV6-5; J gene: TRBJ1-5; D gene: .; CDR3 protein: ASSYGAGNQPQH
V gene: TRBV5-4; J gene: TRBJ1-2; D gene: .; CDR3 protein: ASSFQGQQWYGYT
V gene: TRBV7-2; J gene: TRBJ2-6; D gene: .; CDR3 protein: ASSLATSPPGANVLT
V gene: TRBV28; J gene: TRBJ2-7; D gene: TRBD2; CDR3 protein: DLSASGKHEQY
V gene: TRBV14; J gene: TRBJ2-7; D gene: TRBD2; CDR3 protein: ASSQSLAGHEQY
V gene: TRBV4-1; J gene: TRBJ2-3; D gene: TRBD2; CDR3 protein: ASSQDFSSGWDTDTQY
V gene: TRBV6-6; J gene: TRBJ2-5; D gene: .; CDR3 protein: ASSNPTGPVGETQY
V gene: TRBV18; J gene: TRBJ2-7; D gene: .; CDR3 protein: ASSLGTAGSYEQY
V gene: TRBV2; J gene: TRBJ1-2; D gene: TRBD1; CDR3 protein: ASSRTGGKGYT
V gene: TRBV30; J gene: TRBJ2-7; D gene: .; CDR3 protein: AWSVGGIGYEQY
V gene: TRBV7-2; J gene: TRBJ2-5; D gene: TRBD2; CDR3 protein: ASSWTSGGSQETQY
V gene: TRBV28; J gene: TRBJ2-2; D gene: TRBD1; CDR3 protein: ASSLIQGASGELF
V gene: TRBV7-9; J gene: TRBJ2-7; D gene: TRBD2; CDR3 protein: ASSILAGAWEQY
V gene: TRBV25-1; J gene: TRBJ1-4; D gene: .; CDR3 protein: ASREGAVEKLF
V gene: TRBV18; J gene: TRBJ2-1; D gene: TRBD2; CDR3 protein: ASSPLSGRRYNEQF
V gene: TRBV29-1; J gene: TRBJ1-4; D gene: TRBD1; CDR3 protein: SVRDRGLTNEKLF
V gene: TRBV4-1; J gene: TRBJ1-1; D gene: .; CDR3 protein: ASSQFSTGGLNTEAF
V gene: TRBV20-1; J gene: TRBJ1-1; D gene: TRBD1; CDR3 protein: SASWTGMNTEAF
V gene: TRBV5-1; J gene: TRBJ2-3; D gene: TRBD1; CDR3 protein: ASSLLDRGGTDTQY
V gene: TRBV5-5; J gene: TRBJ2-4; D gene: TRBD1; CDR3 protein: ASSLTGLGDIQY
V gene: TRBV3-1/TRBV3-2; J gene: TRBJ1-4; D gene: TRBD1; CDR3 protein: ASSQGGTGAYNEKLF
V gene: TRBV6-5; J gene: TRBJ1-1; D gene: .; CDR3 protein: ASRRDGAGEAF
V gene: TRBV28; J gene: TRBJ2-1; D gene: TRBD2; CDR3 protein: ASSGGRAYNEQF
V gene: TRBV10-3; J gene: TRBJ1-5; D gene: .; CDR3 protein: AISDYRASESNQPQH
V gene: TRBV6-5; J gene: TRBJ2-1; D gene: TRBD2; CDR3 protein: ASSSTSGGAGEQF
V gene: TRBV6-5; J gene: TRBJ1-3; D gene: .; CDR3 protein: ASSRGHRDGNTIY
V gene: TRBV18; J gene: TRBJ1-1; D gene: .; CDR3 protein: ASSPPGRNTEAF
V gene: TRBV19; J gene: TRBJ2-3; D gene: .; CDR3 protein: ASSMQATTDTQY
V gene: TRBV18; J gene: TRBJ1-5; D gene: TRBD1; CDR3 protein: ASSPYYDRVYQPQH
V gene: TRBV10-1; J gene: TRBJ2-2; D gene: TRBD2; CDR3 protein: ASLSGTSESTGELF
V gene: TRBV5-8; J gene: TRBJ2-3; D gene: .; CDR3 protein: ASSLVRATDTQY
V gene: TRBV6-5; J gene: TRBJ1-2; D gene: TRBD1; CDR3 protein: AGQGGGYT
V gene: TRBV27; J gene: TRBJ1-2; D gene: .; CDR3 protein: ASSLEATNYGYT
V gene: TRBV28; J gene: TRBJ1-2; D gene: TRBD1; CDR3 protein: ASSLSTGHHGYT
V gene: TRBV10-3; J gene: TRBJ2-1; D gene: TRBD2; CDR3 protein: AIKGLEPYNEQF
V gene: TRBV5-1; J gene: TRBJ2-1; D gene: TRBD2; CDR3 protein: ASSSRSGGAYYNEQF
V gene: TRBV2; J gene: TRBJ1-3; D gene: .; CDR3 protein: ATKPRRDSGNTIY
V gene: TRBV7-2; J gene: TRBJ2-7; D gene: .; CDR3 protein: ASSLVRGTQAYEQY
V gene: TRBV7-2; J gene: TRBJ2-1; D gene: TRBD2; CDR3 protein: ASSPGGGYNEQF
V gene: TRBV2; J gene: TRBJ1-5; D gene: .; CDR3 protein: ASSGHAQINQPQH
V gene: TRBV11-3; J gene: TRBJ2-2; D gene: TRBD1; CDR3 protein: ASSFRRTGNTGELF